Listed below are T cell receptor beta chains from one sample, sequenced in a study of T cell responses to AZD1222 COVID-19 vaccine. The table came from immunoSEQ multiplex PCR; TCRdb's copy has only in-frame clones and leaves some out. The sample carries about 120,000 clones, roughly nine tenths recorded once. Sequences were derived from peripheral blood, sampled 28 days after the second AZD1222 dose. These receptors were taken from an adult who received the AZD1222 COVID-19 vaccine. CDR3s include the opening cysteine and the closing phenylalanine or tryptophan. The order of the fields is V gene, J gene, CDR3 protein.

TRBV7-9	TRBJ1-1	CASSRQALNTEAFF
TRBV18	TRBJ1-2	CASSQAGPGQGARGYGYTF
TRBV6-1	TRBJ1-2	CASSDRRGVNYGYTF
TRBV7-6	TRBJ1-6	CASSLARGDTNSPLHF
TRBV15	TRBJ2-5	CATSRDREGQTQYF
TRBV11-2	TRBJ1-2	CASSRPGTVNGYTF
TRBV29-1	TRBJ2-3	CSVEPETGSTDTQYF
TRBV5-5	TRBJ1-5	CASSPTFDRRDSNQPQHF
TRBV7-3	TRBJ1-1	CASSLRGLGTEAFF
TRBV7-2	TRBJ2-7	CASSPRRGAEEQYF
TRBV27	TRBJ1-6	CASSPVGGTSSPLHF
TRBV2	TRBJ1-4	CASSLQGWEKLFF
TRBV5-8	TRBJ1-2	CASSSPLGSNYGYTF
TRBV3-1/TRBV3-2	TRBJ2-5	CASSQPGLETQYF
TRBV2	TRBJ1-1	CASSGHIMNTEAFF